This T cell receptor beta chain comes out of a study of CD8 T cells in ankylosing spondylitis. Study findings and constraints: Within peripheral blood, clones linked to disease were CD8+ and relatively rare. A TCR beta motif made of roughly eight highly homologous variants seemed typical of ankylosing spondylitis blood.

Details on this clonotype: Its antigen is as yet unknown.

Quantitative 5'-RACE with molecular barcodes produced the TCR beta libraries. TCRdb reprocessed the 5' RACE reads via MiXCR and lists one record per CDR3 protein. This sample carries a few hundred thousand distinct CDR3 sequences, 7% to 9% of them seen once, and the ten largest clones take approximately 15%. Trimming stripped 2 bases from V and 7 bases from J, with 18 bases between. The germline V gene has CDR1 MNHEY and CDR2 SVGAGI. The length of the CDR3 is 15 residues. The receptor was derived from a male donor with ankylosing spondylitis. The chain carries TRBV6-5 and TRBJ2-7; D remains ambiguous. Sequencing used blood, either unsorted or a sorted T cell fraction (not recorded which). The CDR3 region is CASSYRQAKVWEQYF. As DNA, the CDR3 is TGTGCCAGCAGTTACCGGCAGGCGAAGGTATGGGAGCAGTACTTC.